This T cell receptor (beta chain) was sequenced for a study of tissue T cells after allogeneic stem cell transplantation. Study-level information: Tissue samples with histologically apparent lymphocytes on H&E review were prioritized for sequencing. Study results and caveats: Only a limited share of tissue TCRs appeared in blood or spleen.

Non-transplant comparator patients with other cancers had at least five gastrointestinal samples and no known gastrointestinal disease. Per the germline V gene, CDR1 is MNHEY and CDR2 is SVGAGI. Unmatched junction bases numbered 14, after V lost 8 bases and J lost 8 bases. CDR3 length: 15 residues. A word on this clone: The antigen is not known.

Sequencing of TCRbeta CDR3 at survey depth gave sequences and template counts. Sequencing was performed with immunoSEQ multiplex PCR; in TCRdb, only in-frame clones are kept and a portion is missing. The table includes about 4,400 clones, approximately 64% detected once. This specimen consisted of left colon tissue, obtained at autopsy. The sequence was collected from a male donor aged 60 or over with lung cancer. The chain employs TRBV6-5 and TRBJ1-4; 7 nucleotides align to TRBD1. The CDR3 DNA sequence: TGTGCCAGCGGACATACGACAGGGACGGGCGAAAAACTGTTTTTT. Translated: CASGHTTGTGEKLFF.